A selection of T cell receptor beta chains follows, all from one sample in a study of cytomegalovirus exposure and HLA in healthy donors. Sequencing was performed with immunoSEQ multiplex PCR; in TCRdb, only in-frame clones are kept and a portion is missing. The sample yields about 75,000 clones, about 82% seen once. Sample: PBMCs. Every receptor here comes from a man aged 25 to 40 in good health and CMV-seronegative. Each CDR3 is given with its conserved first and last residue. Each record gives: J gene, D gene, clone size, V gene, CDR3 DNA, CDR3 protein. The D gene is left open where the match is weak. Only some rows state a clone size, as once, few, many or a class for expanded clones.

J: TRBJ2-5; D: TRBD1; size: once; V: TRBV6-6; DNA: TGTGCCAGCAGTCCTCCAGGGGGCCAAGGGGAGACCCAGTACTTC; CDR3: CASSPPGGQGETQYF
J: TRBJ1-1; D: -; size: -; V: TRBV10-3; DNA: TGTGCCATCAGTGAGTTAGGGAGACCGATGAACACTGAAGCTTTCTTT; CDR3: CAISELGRPMNTEAFF
J: TRBJ1-5; D: -; size: -; V: TRBV5-6; DNA: TGTGCCAGCAGCTTGTTTCAGGGTAATCAGCCCCAGCATTTT; CDR3: CASSLFQGNQPQHF
J: TRBJ2-7; D: TRBD1; size: -; V: TRBV2; DNA: TGTGCCAGCAGGGGACAGAGCTCCTACGAGCAGTACTTC; CDR3: CASRGQSSYEQYF
J: TRBJ2-4; D: TRBD1; size: -; V: TRBV5-6; DNA: TGTGCCAGCAGCTTGGGGACAGGGGGCCTAAACATTCAGTACTTC; CDR3: CASSLGTGGLNIQYF
J: TRBJ2-5; D: -; size: -; V: TRBV7-3; DNA: TGTGCCAGCAGCTTACGGGAGCGGTCAGAGACCCAGTACTTC; CDR3: CASSLRERSETQYF
J: TRBJ1-1; D: -; size: once; V: TRBV7-8; DNA: TGTGCCAGCAGCTTGGGGGGGGTACGGATTGAAGCTTTCTTT; CDR3: CASSLGGVRIEAFF
J: TRBJ1-5; D: -; size: -; V: TRBV30; DNA: TGTGCCTGGAGTATCGGGGTAGGAAATCAGCCCCAGCATTTT; CDR3: CAWSIGVGNQPQHF
J: TRBJ2-1; D: TRBD2; size: -; V: TRBV7-3; DNA: TGTGCCAGCAGCTTAACGGGGGGGTCTTACAATGAGCAGTTCTTC; CDR3: CASSLTGGSYNEQFF
J: TRBJ2-4; D: TRBD1; size: -; V: TRBV28; DNA: TGTGCCAGCAGTTTAAGGGACAGGGGGAACATTCAGTACTTC; CDR3: CASSLRDRGNIQYF
J: TRBJ2-7; D: -; size: once; V: TRBV7-9; DNA: TGTGCCAGCAGCATCACAGGATACGAGCAGTACTTC; CDR3: CASSITGYEQYF
J: TRBJ2-5; D: TRBD2; size: -; V: TRBV7-2; DNA: TGTGCCACCGGGACTAGCGGGGGTGCTTCGACCCAGTACTTC; CDR3: CATGTSGGASTQYF
J: TRBJ2-1; D: TRBD2; size: -; V: TRBV6-1; DNA: TGTGCCAGCAGTGAAGTGTGGGGCGGGGGGGCCCTATACAATGAGCAGTTCTTC; CDR3: CASSEVWGGGALYNEQFF
J: TRBJ2-3; D: TRBD2; size: few; V: TRBV27; DNA: TGTGCCAGCAGTTTATCCTCCTCTCTAGCGGGAGGGACAGATACGCAGTATTTT; CDR3: CASSLSSSLAGGTDTQYF